This T cell receptor beta chain emerged from a study of technical replicates of blood from several donors. V was trimmed by 7 bases and J by 6 bases, leaving 19 bases between them. Per germline, CDR1 SGHRS and CDR2 YFSETQ. This CDR3 is 14 amino acids long. The table came from immunoSEQ multiplex PCR; TCRdb's copy has only in-frame clones and leaves some out. The profile shows roughly 71,000 clones, just under 97% of them singletons. The clonotype was recovered from a human donor in good health. The sample consisted of T cells isolated from PBMCs. This chain connects TRBV5-1 to TRBJ1-2, with D possibly being TRBD1 (5 bases). The CDR3 coding sequence is TGCGCCAGCGGCCCGGGGGGTTCCACGGATGGCTACACCTTC. Translation gives CASGPGGSTDGYTF.